This record covers a single T cell receptor (beta chain). The sample is drawn from a study of blood T cell repertoires in COVID-19. Whole-study context: PBMCs, B-cell-depleted T cells, or T cells were the source of the cDNA or gDNA that made up the material.

The germline gives CDR1 SGHRS, CDR2 YFSETQ. The V gene lost 5 bases and the J gene lost 6 bases, with 18 bases spanning the gap. This CDR3 has 15 residues. Authors' analysis steps: Nucleated cell number was recorded as an estimate derived from reference gene primer amplification. Sequenced by immunoSEQ multiplex PCR; TCRdb stores in-frame clones only, minus some. The DNA gave D and trimming, while V, J and clone size come from that table. The top ten clones hold approximately 3.6% of a sample with 110,000 or so clones, roughly 85% of them seen once. This TCR was sampled from a man in his forties with acute or convalescent COVID-19. The chain is built from TRBV5-1 and TRBJ2-1; TRBD2 is a possible D gene (5 bases). The specimen sequenced was peripheral blood. This CDR3 is CASRSRDHGLNEQFF. The CDR3 nucleotides are TGCGCCAGCAGATCCCGGGATCACGGGCTCAATGAGCAGTTCTTC.